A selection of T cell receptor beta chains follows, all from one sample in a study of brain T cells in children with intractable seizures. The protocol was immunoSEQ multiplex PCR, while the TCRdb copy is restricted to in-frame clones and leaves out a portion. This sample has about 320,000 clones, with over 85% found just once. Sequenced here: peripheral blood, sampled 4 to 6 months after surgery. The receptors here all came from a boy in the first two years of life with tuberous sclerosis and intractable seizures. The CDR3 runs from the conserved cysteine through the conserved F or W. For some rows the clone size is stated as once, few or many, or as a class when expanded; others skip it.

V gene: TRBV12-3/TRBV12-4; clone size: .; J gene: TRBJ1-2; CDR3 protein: CASSYRENYGYTF
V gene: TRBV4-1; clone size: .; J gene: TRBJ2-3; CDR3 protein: CASSPWGLASDTQYF
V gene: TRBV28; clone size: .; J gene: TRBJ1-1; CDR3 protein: CASSLNHGTAAFF
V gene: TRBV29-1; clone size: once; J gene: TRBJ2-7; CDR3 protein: CSVEAGTGTPYEQYF
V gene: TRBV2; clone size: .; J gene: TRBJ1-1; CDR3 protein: CASSGEGNTEAFF
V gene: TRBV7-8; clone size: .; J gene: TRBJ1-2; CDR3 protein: CASSFRPSHPNYGYTF
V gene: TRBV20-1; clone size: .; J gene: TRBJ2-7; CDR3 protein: CSARDPNEQYF
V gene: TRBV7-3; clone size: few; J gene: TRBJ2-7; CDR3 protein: CASSLSGTGHEQYF
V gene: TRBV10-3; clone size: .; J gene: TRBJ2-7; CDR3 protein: CAISDTGGRNEQYF
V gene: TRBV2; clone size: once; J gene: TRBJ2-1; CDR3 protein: CASSEKNQFF
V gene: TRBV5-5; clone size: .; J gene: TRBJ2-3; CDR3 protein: CASSLGDQWYF
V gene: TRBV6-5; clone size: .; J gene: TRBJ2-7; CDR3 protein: CASRGTGGSYVQYF
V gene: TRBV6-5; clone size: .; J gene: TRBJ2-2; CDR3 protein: CASSRTSTGELFF
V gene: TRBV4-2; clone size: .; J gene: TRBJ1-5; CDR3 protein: CASSQDLDRAFYSNQPQHF
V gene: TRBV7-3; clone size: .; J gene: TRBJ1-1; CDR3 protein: CASSRTVGTEAFF
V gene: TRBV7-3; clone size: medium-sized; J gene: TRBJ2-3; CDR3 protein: CASSEYTSGGTDTQYF
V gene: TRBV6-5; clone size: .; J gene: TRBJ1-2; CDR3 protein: CASSPKSTATGGYTF
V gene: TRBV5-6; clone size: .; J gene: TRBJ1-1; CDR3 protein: CASSPGIGATEAFF
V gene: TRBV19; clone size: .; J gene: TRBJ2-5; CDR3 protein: CASRRTSGVQETQYF
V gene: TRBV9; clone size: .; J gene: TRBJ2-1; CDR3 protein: CASRSTGGAEQFF
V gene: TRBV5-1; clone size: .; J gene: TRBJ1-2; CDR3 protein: CASSEFLPWGIQGAGGGYTF
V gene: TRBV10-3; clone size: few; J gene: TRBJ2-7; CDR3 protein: CAISESLWLPGQYF
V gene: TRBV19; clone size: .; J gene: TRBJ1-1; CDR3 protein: CASLSRLTEAFF
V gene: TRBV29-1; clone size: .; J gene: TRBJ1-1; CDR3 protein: CSVAGGPGDTEAFF
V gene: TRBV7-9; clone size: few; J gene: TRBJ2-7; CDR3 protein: CASSLGTGGPLREQYF
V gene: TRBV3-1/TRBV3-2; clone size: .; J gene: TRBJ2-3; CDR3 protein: CASSQAGGTDTQYF
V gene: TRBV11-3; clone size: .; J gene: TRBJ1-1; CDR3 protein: CASSLFAADSFF
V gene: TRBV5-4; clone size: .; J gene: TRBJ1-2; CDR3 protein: CASSSPGGRNYGYTF